This TCR beta chain comes out of a study of blood T cell repertoires in COVID-19. About the research overall: The United States, Italy and Spain provided the acute and convalescent COVID-19 samples.

The germline gives CDR1 LGHNA, CDR2 YNFKEQ. The ends lost 4 bases at V and 5 bases at J; junction bases unmatched: 8. This CDR3 is 15 amino acids long. In the authors' workflow: The authors estimated nucleated cell counts from reference gene primer amplification. The table came from immunoSEQ multiplex PCR; TCRdb's copy has only in-frame clones and leaves some out. V, J and clone size were drawn from that table, and D and trimming were deduced from the DNA. The data hold around 300,000 clones, with approximately 87% observed a single time. The receptor comes from a woman between 45 and 60 years old with active or convalescent COVID-19. The sequencing input was peripheral blood. The chain carries TRBV4-2 and TRBJ2-3, with TRBD1 matching over 8 bases. Written as DNA, the CDR3 is TGTGCCAGCAGCCCACGGACAGGGCTGCAAGATACGCAGTATTTT. Translation gives CASSPRTGLQDTQYF.